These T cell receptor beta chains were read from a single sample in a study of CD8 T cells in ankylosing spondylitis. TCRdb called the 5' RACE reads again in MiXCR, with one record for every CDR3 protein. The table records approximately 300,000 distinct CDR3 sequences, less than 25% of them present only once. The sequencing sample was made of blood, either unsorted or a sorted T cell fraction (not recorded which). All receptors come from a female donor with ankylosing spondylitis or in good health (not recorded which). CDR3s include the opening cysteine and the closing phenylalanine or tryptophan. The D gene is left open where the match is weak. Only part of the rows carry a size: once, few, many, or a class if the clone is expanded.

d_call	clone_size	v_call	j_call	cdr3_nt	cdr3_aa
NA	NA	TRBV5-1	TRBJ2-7	TGCGCCAGCAGCCAAAGCAGGCTTGCCGACTACGAGCAGTACTTC	CASSQSRLADYEQYF
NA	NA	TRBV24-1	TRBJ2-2	TGTGCCACCGGGGAGAACACCGGGGAGCTGTTTTTT	CATGENTGELFF
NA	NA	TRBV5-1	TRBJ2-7	TGCGCCAGCAGCTCGATGGGCGCGAGCTCCTACGAGCAGTACTTC	CASSSMGASSYEQYF
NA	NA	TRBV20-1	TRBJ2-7	TGCAGTGCGACCCCGGGGACTCCCTACGAGCAGTACTTC	CSATPGTPYEQYF
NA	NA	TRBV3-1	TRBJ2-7	TGTGCCAGCAGCCAAGGTCCCGGCAGCTCCTACGAGCAGTACTTC	CASSQGPGSSYEQYF
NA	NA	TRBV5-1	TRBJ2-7	TGCGCCAGCAGTCAGACGATTAGCTCCTACGAGCAGTACTTC	CASSQTISSYEQYF
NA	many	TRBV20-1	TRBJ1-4	TGCAGTGCCACTCAGGCGGGGTTAAATGAAAAACTGTTTTTT	CSATQAGLNEKLFF
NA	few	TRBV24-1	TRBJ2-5	TGTGCCACCAGTGACCCCACAGGGGAGGACGACGAGACCCAGTACTTC	CATSDPTGEDDETQYF
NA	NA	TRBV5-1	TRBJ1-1	TGCGCCAGCAGCTATCCGGGCAACACTGAAGCTTTCTTT	CASSYPGNTEAFF
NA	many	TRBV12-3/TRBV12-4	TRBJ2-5	TGTGCCAGCAGTTTAGAAGGAGGGGAGACCCAGTACTTC	CASSLEGGETQYF
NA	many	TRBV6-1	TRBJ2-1	TGTGCCAGCAGACCTGGCAGTTTAGTGGATGAGCAGTTCTTC	CASRPGSLVDEQFF
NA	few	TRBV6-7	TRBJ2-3	TGTGCCAGCAGTGGGTCTTTCTCAAGAGAAGATACGCAGTATTTT	CASSGSFSREDTQYF
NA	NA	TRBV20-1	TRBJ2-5	TGCAGTGCTAGAGATCAGGGTGGGGAGGCGGAGACCCAGTACTTC	CSARDQGGEAETQYF
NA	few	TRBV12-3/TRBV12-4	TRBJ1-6	TGTGCCAGCACCCCATCCCGAGGGAATTCACCCCTCCACTTT	CASTPSRGNSPLHF
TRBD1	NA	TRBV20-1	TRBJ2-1	TGCAGTGCCCAGACAGGGGCACTATACAATGAGCAGTTCTTC	CSAQTGALYNEQFF
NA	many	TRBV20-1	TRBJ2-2	TGCAGTGCTAGAGTGTCTCATAACACCGGGGAGCTGTTTTTT	CSARVSHNTGELFF
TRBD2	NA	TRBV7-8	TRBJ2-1	TGTGCCAGCAGCTTAGCGCGTAGCGGGAGGTCCTACAATGAGCAGTTCTTC	CASSLARSGRSYNEQFF
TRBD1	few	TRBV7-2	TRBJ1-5	TGTGCCAGCAGCCTCTCGTGGGACAGACAGCCCCAGCATTTT	CASSLSWDRQPQHF
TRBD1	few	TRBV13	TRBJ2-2	TGTGCCAGCAGCTCACAGCTGGACAGGGGGCGGATTGGGCGAGCCGGGGAGCTGTTTTTT	CASSSQLDRGRIGRAGELFF
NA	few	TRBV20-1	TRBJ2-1	TGCAGTGCTAACCGTGGGAGCCCAGACAATGAGCAGTTCTTC	CSANRGSPDNEQFF
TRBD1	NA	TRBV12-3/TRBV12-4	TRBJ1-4	TGTGCCAGCCGAGTAGCGGGACAGGGCTATGAAAAACTGTTTTTT	CASRVAGQGYEKLFF
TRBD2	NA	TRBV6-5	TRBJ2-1	TGTGCCAGCAGTTCGGGACTAGCGTGGGACAATGAGCAGTTCTTC	CASSSGLAWDNEQFF
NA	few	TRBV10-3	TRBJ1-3	TGTGCCATCTGGACGGCTGGAAACACCATATATTTT	CAIWTAGNTIYF
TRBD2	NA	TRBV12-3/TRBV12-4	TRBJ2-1	TGTGCCAGCACCCCGCGGACTAGCGGGAACTCGGAGCAGTTCTTC	CASTPRTSGNSEQFF
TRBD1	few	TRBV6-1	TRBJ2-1	TGTGCCAGCAGTGGAGCCTGGGACAGGACCTCCTACAATGAGCAGTTCTTC	CASSGAWDRTSYNEQFF
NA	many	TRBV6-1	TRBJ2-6	TGTGCCAGCAACGGAAACTCTGGGGCCAACGTCCTGACTTTC	CASNGNSGANVLTF
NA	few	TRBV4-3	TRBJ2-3	TGCGCCAGCAGCCAAGAGGGGCCAGGGGATACGCAGTATTTT	CASSQEGPGDTQYF
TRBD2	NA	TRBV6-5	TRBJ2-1	TGTGCCAGCAGTTACTTAGCGGGAGGGGAGTACAATGAGCAGTTCTTC	CASSYLAGGEYNEQFF
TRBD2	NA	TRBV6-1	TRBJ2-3	TGTGCCAGCACTAAAGTTAGCGGGACCCCAGATACGCAGTATTTT	CASTKVSGTPDTQYF
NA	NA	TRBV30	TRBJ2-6	TGTGCCTGGAGTCCCCGGGGGCCCGGGGCCAACGTCCTGACTTTC	CAWSPRGPGANVLTF
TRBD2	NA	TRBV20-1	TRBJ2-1	TGCAGTGCTAGCGGGAGGGCCGGGGATGAGCAGTTCTTC	CSASGRAGDEQFF